This T cell receptor beta chain emerged from a study of T cell responses to AZD1222 COVID-19 vaccine. General study findings and limits: The donor cohort was predominantly white British with a female majority, and clonal diversity may have been underestimated. With two AZD1222 doses given, Spike-specific TCR breadth and depth both rose.

The analysis combined second doses at about 4 or about 12 weeks. As to this clone: Its antigen is not known.

Germline CDR1 reads SGHDT; CDR2 reads YYEEEE. Trimming shortened V by 0 bases and J by 4 bases, and 17 bases separated the two germline ends. The CDR3 is made up of 16 amino acids. Assay used: immunoSEQ multiplex PCR; TCRdb lists only in-frame clones, some missing. The sample lists around 65,000 clones, roughly 80% seen once, with roughly 25% in the top ten. Specimen: peripheral blood, collected 28 days after the second AZD1222 dose. This clonotype was obtained from an adult who received the AZD1222 COVID-19 vaccine. This chain links TRBV5-6 with TRBJ2-7, with D tentatively TRBD1 or TRBD2 (6 bases each). CDR3: CASSLAMGGSRYEQYF. CDR3 nucleotide sequence: TGTGCCAGCAGCTTGGCCATGGGGGGCTCTCGATACGAGCAGTACTTC. Full variable domain (remainder filled in from reference TRBV5-6 and TRBJ2-7): DAGVTQSPTHLIKTRGQQVTLRCSPKSGHDTVSWYQQALGQGPQFIFQYYEEEERQRGNFPDRFSGHQFPNYSSELNVNALLLGDSALYLCASSLAMGGSRYEQYFGPGTRLTVT.